The source of this T cell receptor beta chain is a study of blood T cells in healthy people across ages. Study observations and caveats: Estimates drawn from one million T cells were deemed to understate diversity.

With respect to this clonotype: Its specificity is not known.

The use of a sample-barcoded 5' primer and a J-beta primer mix characterized a second PCR of roughly 6 to 11 cycles. Every single cDNA molecule received a tag from a template-switch adaptor with 12 random nucleotides. One entry per CDR3 protein, called by TCRdb with MiXCR from the 5' RACE reads. Among about 1.5 million distinct CDR3 sequences listed, 40% to 45% were seen once. Per the germline V gene, CDR1 is DFQATT and CDR2 is SNEGSKA (reference sequence). The CDR3 contains 15 residues. After removal of 3 bases from V and 3 bases from J, the junction contained 6 bases not matched to a gene. The J gene is TRBJ2-1, the V gene TRBV20-1, with 9 bases fitting TRBD1. This TCR was recovered from a woman aged 18-29 years in good health. Sequencing used blood. Written as DNA, the CDR3 is TGCAGTGCTAGTCCCGGGACAGGGAACTACAATGAGCAGTTCTTC. Protein sequence: CSASPGTGNYNEQFF.